The T cell receptor beta chain described here comes from a study of T-cell reconstitution after alpha-beta-depleted transplantation in children (TCRdb year 2016). Turning to the overall study: Using TCR repertoire profiling, the study quantitatively followed how T-cell immune reconstitution unfolded in children after TCRalphabeta/CD19-depleted allogeneic hematopoietic cell transplantation.

From a lookup of the germline V gene (reference sequence), CDR1 and CDR2 are LNHNV and YYDKDF. Its CDR3 holds 16 amino acids, cysteine through phenylalanine. Only CDR3 DNA is held: 48 bases, read in frame from base 1. The trim is 3 bases for V and 1 base for J, with a gap of 15 bases between the germline ends. The library was prepared using PCR. Data came from an Illumina HiSeq 2500. TCR library preparation used molecular barcoding, with unique molecular identifiers applied to normalize quantification of the TCRbeta repertoire. TCRdb applied fastp at Q25 and MiXCR to the public reads, then kept only in-frame beta chains. Identical CDR3 protein sequences are pooled into one entry, listed with their most common genes and DNA. Across this sample there are about 610,000 distinct CDR3 sequences, with 10% to 13% seen only once. The ten biggest clones cover 3.5% to 5% of the sample. A note on this clonotype: The specificity of this receptor is unknown. There are no base qualities to consult, and no much larger clone falls within one base.

Rearrangement joined TRBV15 to TRBJ2-5; no D gene can be assigned with confidence. The receptor was derived from a human donor who donated a stem cell graft to a child with acute myeloid leukemia. The sample was PBMCs from the stem cell graft donor, taken from the stem cell graft. The sequenced DNA is TGTGCCACCAGCAGGCAAACCCAAGGCCCCCAAGAGACCCAGTACTTC. Translation gives CATSRQTQGPQETQYF.